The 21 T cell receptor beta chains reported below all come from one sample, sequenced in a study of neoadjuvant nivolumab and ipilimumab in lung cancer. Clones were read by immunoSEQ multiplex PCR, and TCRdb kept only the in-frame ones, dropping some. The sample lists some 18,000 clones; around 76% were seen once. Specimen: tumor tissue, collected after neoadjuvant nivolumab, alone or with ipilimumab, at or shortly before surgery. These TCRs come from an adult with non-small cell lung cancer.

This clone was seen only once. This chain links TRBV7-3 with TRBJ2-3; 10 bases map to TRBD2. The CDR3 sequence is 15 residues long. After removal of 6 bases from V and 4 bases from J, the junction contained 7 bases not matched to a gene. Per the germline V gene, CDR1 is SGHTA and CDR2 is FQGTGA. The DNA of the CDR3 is TGTGCCAGCAGGGGAAGCGGGAGGGCGGCAGATACGCAGTATTTT. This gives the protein CASRGSGRAADTQYF.

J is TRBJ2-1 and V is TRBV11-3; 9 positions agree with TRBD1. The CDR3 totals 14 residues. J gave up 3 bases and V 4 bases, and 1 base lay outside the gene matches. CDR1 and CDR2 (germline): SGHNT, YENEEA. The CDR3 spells CASSWGQGYNEQFF. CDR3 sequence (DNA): TGTGCCAGCAGCTGGGGACAGGGCTACAATGAGCAGTTCTTC.

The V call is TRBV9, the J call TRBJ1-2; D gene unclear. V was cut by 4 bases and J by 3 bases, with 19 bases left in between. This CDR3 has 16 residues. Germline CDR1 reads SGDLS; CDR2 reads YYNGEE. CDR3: CASSSGPVPSDYGYTF. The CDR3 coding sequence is TGTGCCAGCAGCTCCGGACCGGTTCCATCTGACTATGGCTACACCTTC.

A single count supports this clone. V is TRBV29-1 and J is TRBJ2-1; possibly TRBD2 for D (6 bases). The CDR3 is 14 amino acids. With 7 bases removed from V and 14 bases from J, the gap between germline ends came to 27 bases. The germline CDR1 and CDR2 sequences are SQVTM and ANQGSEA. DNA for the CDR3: TGCAGCGCCTGGGGGGAATTTAACGAGGGTCTGAAGTTCTTC. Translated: CSAWGEFNEGLKFF.

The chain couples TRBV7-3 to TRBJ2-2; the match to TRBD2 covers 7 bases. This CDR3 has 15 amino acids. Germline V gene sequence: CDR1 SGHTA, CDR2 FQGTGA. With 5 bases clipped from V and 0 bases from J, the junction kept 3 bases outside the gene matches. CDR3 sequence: CASSPGLANTGELFF. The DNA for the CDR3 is TGTGCCAGCAGCCCTGGACTAGCGAACACCGGGGAGCTGTTTTTT.

The CDR3 DNA reads TGTGCCAGCAGCCCGACAAACACTGAAGCTTTCTTT. Protein: CASSPTNTEAFF. The chain links TRBV11-2 to TRBJ1-1; D uncertain. The CDR3 contains 12 residues. V was trimmed by 5 bases and J by 2 bases, leaving 6 bases between them. Per germline, CDR1 SGHAT and CDR2 FQNNGV.

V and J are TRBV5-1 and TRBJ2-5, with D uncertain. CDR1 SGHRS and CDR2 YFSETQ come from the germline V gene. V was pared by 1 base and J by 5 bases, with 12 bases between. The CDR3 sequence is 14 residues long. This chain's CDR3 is CASSLTSGRETQYF. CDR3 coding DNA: TGCGCCAGCAGCTTGACTTCTGGAAGGGAGACCCAGTACTTC. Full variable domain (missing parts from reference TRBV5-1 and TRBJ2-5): KAGVTQTPRYLIKTRGQQVTLSCSPISGHRSVSWYQQTPGQGLQFLFEYFSETQRNKGNFPGRFSGRQFSNSRSEMNVSTLELGDSALYLCASSLTSGRETQYFGPGTRLLVL.

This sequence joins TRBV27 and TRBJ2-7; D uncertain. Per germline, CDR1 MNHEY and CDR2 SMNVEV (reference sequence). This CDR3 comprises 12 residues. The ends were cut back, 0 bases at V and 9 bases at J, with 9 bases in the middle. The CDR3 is CASSLSGLRQYF. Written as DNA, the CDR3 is TGTGCCAGCAGTTTATCGGGTCTCCGGCAGTACTTC.

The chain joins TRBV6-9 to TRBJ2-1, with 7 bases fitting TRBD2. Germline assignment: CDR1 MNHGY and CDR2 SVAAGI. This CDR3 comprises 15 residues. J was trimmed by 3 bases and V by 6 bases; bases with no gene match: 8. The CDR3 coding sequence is TGTGCCAGCAGGGTTCTAGCGGAATACTACAATGAGCAGTTCTTC. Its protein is CASRVLAEYYNEQFF.

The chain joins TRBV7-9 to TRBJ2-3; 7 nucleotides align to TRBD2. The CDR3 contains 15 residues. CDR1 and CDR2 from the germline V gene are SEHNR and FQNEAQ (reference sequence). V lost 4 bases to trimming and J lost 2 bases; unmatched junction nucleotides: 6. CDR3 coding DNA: TGTGCCAGCAGCTCCGGGGCGGGAGTCACAGATACGCAGTATTTT. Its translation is CASSSGAGVTDTQYF.

The CDR3 coding sequence is TGTGCCAGCAGTTTATACAGGGGGAGCGCTGAAGCTTTCTTT. Translating it yields CASSLYRGSAEAFF. This chain uses TRBV27 with TRBJ1-1, with 8 bases lining up with TRBD1. Trimming removed 1 base from V and 6 bases from J; junction bases left unmatched: 4. Germline lookup yields CDR1 MNHEY and CDR2 SMNVEV (reference sequence). The CDR3 contains 14 residues.

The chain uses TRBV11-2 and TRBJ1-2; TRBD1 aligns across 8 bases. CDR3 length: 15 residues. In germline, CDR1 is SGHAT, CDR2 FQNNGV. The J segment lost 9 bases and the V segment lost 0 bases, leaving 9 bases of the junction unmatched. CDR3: CASSLEGGQVGSYTF. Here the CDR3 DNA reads TGTGCCAGCAGCTTAGAGGGGGGACAGGTGGGGAGCTACACCTTC.

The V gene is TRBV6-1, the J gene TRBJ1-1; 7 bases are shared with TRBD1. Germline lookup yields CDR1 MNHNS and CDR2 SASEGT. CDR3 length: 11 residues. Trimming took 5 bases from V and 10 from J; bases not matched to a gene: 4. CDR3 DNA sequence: TGTGCCAGCAGTTCTCCAGGGGGAGCTTTCTTT. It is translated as CASSSPGGAFF.

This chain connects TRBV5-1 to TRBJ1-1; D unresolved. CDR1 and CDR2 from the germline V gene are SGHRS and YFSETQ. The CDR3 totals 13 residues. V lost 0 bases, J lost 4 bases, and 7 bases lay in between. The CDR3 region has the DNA TGCGCCAGCAGCTTGGTTCATACCACTGAAGCTTTCTTT. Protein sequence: CASSLVHTTEAFF.

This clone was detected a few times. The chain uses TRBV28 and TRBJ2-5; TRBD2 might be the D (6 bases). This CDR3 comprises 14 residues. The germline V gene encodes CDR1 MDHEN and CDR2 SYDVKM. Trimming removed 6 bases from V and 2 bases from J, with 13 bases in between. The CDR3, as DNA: TGTGCCAGCAGGCCCGGGCTAGCGCAAGAGACCCAGTACTTC. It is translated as CASRPGLAQETQYF.

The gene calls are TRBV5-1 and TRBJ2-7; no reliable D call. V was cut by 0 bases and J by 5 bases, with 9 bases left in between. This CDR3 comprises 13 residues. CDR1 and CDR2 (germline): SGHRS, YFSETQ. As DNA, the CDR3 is TGCGCCAGCAGCTTGGGATCTTCCAACGAGCAGTACTTC. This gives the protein CASSLGSSNEQYF.

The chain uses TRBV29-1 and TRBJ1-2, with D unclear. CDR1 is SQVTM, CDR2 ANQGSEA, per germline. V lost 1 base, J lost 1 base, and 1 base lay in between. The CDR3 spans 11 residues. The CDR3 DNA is TGCAGCGTTGAAGTTAACTATGGCTACACCTTC. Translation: CSVEVNYGYTF.

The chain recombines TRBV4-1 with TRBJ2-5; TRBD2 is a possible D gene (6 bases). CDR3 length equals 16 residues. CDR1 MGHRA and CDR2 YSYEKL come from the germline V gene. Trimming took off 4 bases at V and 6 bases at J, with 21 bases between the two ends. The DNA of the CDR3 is TGCGCCAGCAGCCCCTCCCCGACTAGTTCTGAACAGACCCAGTACTTC. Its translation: CASSPSPTSSEQTQYF.

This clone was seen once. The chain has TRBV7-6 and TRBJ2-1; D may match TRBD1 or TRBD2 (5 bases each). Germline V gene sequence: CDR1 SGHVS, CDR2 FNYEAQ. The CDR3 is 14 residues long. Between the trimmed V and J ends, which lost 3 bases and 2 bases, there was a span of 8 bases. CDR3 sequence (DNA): TGTGCCAGCAGCTTGGGGGAGACCTACAATGAGCAGTTCTTC. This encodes CASSLGETYNEQFF.

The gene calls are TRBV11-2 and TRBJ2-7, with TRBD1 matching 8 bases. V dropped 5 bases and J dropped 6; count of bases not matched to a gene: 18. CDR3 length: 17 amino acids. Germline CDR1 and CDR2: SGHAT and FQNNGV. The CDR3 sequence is CASSPQGAGGLRGEQYF. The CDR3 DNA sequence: TGTGCCAGCAGCCCCCAAGGGGCAGGGGGCTTACGAGGCGAGCAGTACTTC.

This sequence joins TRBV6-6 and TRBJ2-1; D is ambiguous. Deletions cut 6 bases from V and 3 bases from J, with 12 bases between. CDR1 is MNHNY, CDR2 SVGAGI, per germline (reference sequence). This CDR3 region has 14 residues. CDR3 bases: TGTGCCAGCAGAAAGACGGCTATCTACAATGAGCAGTTCTTC. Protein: CASRKTAIYNEQFF.